These 8 T cell receptor beta chains were all obtained from the same sample, sequenced in a study of T cells in Graves' hyperthyroidism and ophthalmopathy. Template material for amplifying TCR beta CDR3 regions consisted of RNA transcripts. Carried out on the TCR CDR3, a first-round RT-PCR used the HTBI primer set. TCRdb called the multiplex PCR reads again in MiXCR, with one record for every CDR3 protein. The sample has 300,000 to 350,000 distinct CDR3 sequences; around 17% are singletons. Material for sequencing was blood. All receptors derive from a young man with Graves' hyperthyroidism.

This clonotype has more than one count but fewer than ten. This chain connects TRBV6-8 to TRBJ1-6; 8 bases map to TRBD1. CDR3 length: 15 residues. V was pared by 3 bases and J by 10 bases, with 8 bases of the junction left unmatched. CDR1 MNHGY and CDR2 SAAAGT come from the germline V gene. CDR3 DNA: TGTGCCAGCAGTTATGGTAGACAGGGGAAATCACCCCTCCACTTT. This translates into CASSYGRQGKSPLHF.

The chain carries TRBV5-6 and TRBJ2-3, with D unresolved. Trimming took off 3 bases at V and 6 bases at J, with 11 bases between the two ends. CDR3 length: 13 residues. CDR1 and CDR2 from the germline V gene are SGHDT and YYEEEE. The CDR3 coding sequence is TGTGCCAGCAGCTCTAACCTGGGTGATACGCAGTATTTT. Protein product: CASSSNLGDTQYF.

The chain has TRBV30 and TRBJ2-2; D remains ambiguous. The CDR3 totals 13 residues. V was clipped by 0 bases and J by 7 bases, with 9 bases between them. Germline CDR1 is GTSNPN and CDR2 is SVGIG (reference sequence). The CDR3 sequence: CAWSVGWYGELFF. In DNA, the CDR3 is TGTGCCTGGAGTGTAGGTTGGTACGGGGAGCTGTTTTTT.

The chain carries TRBV5-8 and TRBJ1-1; D remains ambiguous. V was cut by 2 bases and J by 5 bases, with 7 bases left in between. The germline gives CDR1 SGHTS, CDR2 YDEGEE. The CDR3 has 12 residues. The CDR3 spells CASSFGMTEAFF. The CDR3 DNA follows: TGTGCCAGCAGCTTTGGGATGACTGAAGCTTTCTTT. The entire variable domain, with the rest obtained from reference TRBV5-8 and TRBJ1-1, is as follows: EAGVTQSPTHLIKTRGQQATLRCSPISGHTSVYWYQQALGLGLQFLLWYDEGEERNRGNFPPRFSGRQFPNYSSELNVNALELEDSALYLCASSFGMTEAFFGQGTRLTVV.

The chain links TRBV24-1 to TRBJ2-5, with 7 bases matching TRBD2. Germline V gene data show CDR1 as KGHDR and CDR2 as SFDVKD. The CDR3 length is 15 residues. Germline trimming cut 5 bases from V and 5 bases from J; bases unmatched to any gene: 10. CDR3: CATSGVGGPGETQYF. The CDR3 nucleotides read TGTGCCACCAGTGGGGTGGGAGGGCCGGGTGAGACCCAGTACTTC.

This clonotype was seen at least ten times. The genes are TRBV6-1 and TRBJ1-4; D remains ambiguous. The CDR3 has 13 residues. V was trimmed by 1 base and J by 5 bases, leaving 5 bases between them. CDR1 MNHNS and CDR2 SASEGT come from the germline V gene. The CDR3 spells CASSEGQNEKLFF. CDR3 nucleotides: TGTGCCAGCAGTGAAGGGCAGAATGAAAAACTGTTTTTT.

This clonotype was picked up many times. The V gene is TRBV12-3 or TRBV12-4, the J gene TRBJ2-2; D tentatively reads TRBD1 or TRBD2 (5 bases each). The CDR3 consists of 17 residues. Trimming cost V 6 bases and J 2 bases, with 19 bases left between them. DNA of the CDR3: TGTGCCAGCAGCAATCTACTTGTGGGGGTAAACACCGGGGAGCTGTTTTTT. This encodes CASSNLLVGVNTGELFF.

This clonotype was seen at least ten times. The chain recombines TRBV11-2 with TRBJ2-2; D may be TRBD1 or TRBD2 (5 bases each). Trimming stripped 5 bases from V and 8 bases from J, with 21 bases between. The CDR3 extends over 16 amino acids. The germline gives CDR1 SGHAT, CDR2 FQNNGV. CDR3 amino acids: CASSLSGSGSQGELFF. CDR3 nucleotides: TGTGCCAGCAGCCTATCCGGGTCAGGGAGCCAGGGGGAGCTGTTTTTT.